A selection of T cell receptor beta chains follows, all from one sample in a study of blood T cell repertoires in COVID-19. Assay: immunoSEQ multiplex PCR; the TCRdb copy retains only in-frame clones and omits some. The sample holds approximately 230,000 clones, approximately 86% seen once. Sequenced: PBMCs or T cells enriched from blood (not recorded which). All receptors derive from a woman in her fifties or sixties with acute COVID-19. The CDR3 runs from the conserved cysteine through the conserved F or W. A D gene is named only where the DNA matches it firmly. Clone size is shown for a subset of rows, as once, few, many or a class of expanded clone.

J gene	V gene	clone size	D gene	CDR3 protein	CDR3 DNA
TRBJ2-2	TRBV5-1	once	TRBD2	CASSRTSGTGELFF	TGCGCCAGCAGCCGGACTAGCGGCACCGGGGAGCTGTTTTTT
TRBJ1-2	TRBV18	once	TRBD1	CASSPQRSGQGVLGYGYTF	TGTGCCAGCTCACCACAGCGATCGGGACAGGGTGTTTTAGGCTATGGCTACACCTTC
TRBJ1-5	TRBV27	-	TRBD1	CASSLRTGSPNQPQHF	TGTGCCAGCAGTCTGCGGACAGGATCCCCCAATCAGCCCCAGCATTTT
TRBJ2-7	TRBV6-1	-	-	CASSEAGTAGSYEQYF	TGTGCCAGCAGTGAAGCGGGGACTGCGGGTTCCTACGAGCAGTACTTC
TRBJ2-4	TRBV20-1	-	-	CSASPPGQQYF	TGCAGTGCTAGCCCCCCGGGACAACAGTACTTC
TRBJ2-7	TRBV27	-	TRBD1	CASSPEWDRGVGRSYEQYF	TGTGCCAGCAGTCCCGAATGGGACAGGGGTGTGGGACGCTCCTACGAGCAGTACTTC
TRBJ2-4	TRBV6-5	-	-	CASSYSGGGQYF	TGTGCCAGCAGTTACTCGGGGGGTGGACAGTACTTC
TRBJ2-7	TRBV5-5	few	TRBD1	CASSFGTGAYEQYF	TGTGCCAGCAGCTTTGGGACAGGGGCCTACGAGCAGTACTTC
TRBJ1-2	TRBV12-2	-	-	CASRCRYGYTF	TGTGCAAGTCGCTGCCGGTATGGCTACACCTTC
TRBJ2-5	TRBV2	-	TRBD2	CASKGLAGWETQYF	TGTGCCAGCAAGGGGCTAGCGGGATGGGAGACCCAGTACTTC
TRBJ1-6	TRBV28	-	TRBD1	CASSGTGTANSPLHF	TGTGCCAGCAGCGGCACCGGGACAGCAAATTCACCCCTCCACTTT
TRBJ2-3	TRBV19	-	-	CASRRSSVTDTQYF	TGTGCCAGTAGGAGGAGTTCGGTCACAGATACGCAGTATTTT
TRBJ1-3	TRBV7-9	-	-	CASSSQDSGNTIYF	TGTGCCAGCAGCTCACAGGACTCTGGAAACACCATATATTTT
TRBJ1-2	TRBV18	-	-	CASSPSQLDYTF	TGTGCCAGCTCACCTAGCCAACTAGACTACACCTTC
TRBJ1-1	TRBV2	-	TRBD1	CATGTGGTEAFF	TGTGCCACGGGGACAGGGGGCACTGAAGCTTTCTTT
TRBJ2-7	TRBV27	-	TRBD1	CASRFSDRGPYEQYF	TGTGCCAGCCGATTTTCGGACAGGGGGCCCTACGAGCAGTACTTC
TRBJ2-2	TRBV29-1	-	-	CSVVTGPYSGELFF	TGCAGCGTTGTTACAGGGCCCTACAGCGGGGAGCTGTTTTTT
TRBJ2-7	TRBV27	-	TRBD1	CASSTRLTGSNSKQYF	TGTGCCAGCAGTACCCGCTTGACAGGGAGTAATTCCAAGCAGTACTTC
TRBJ2-5	TRBV4-1	-	-	CASSQVIGSGETQYF	TGCGCCAGCAGCCAAGTAATCGGGAGTGGAGAGACCCAGTACTTC
TRBJ1-5	TRBV28	-	-	CASSLSGGYQPQHF	TGTGCCAGCAGTTTATCGGGAGGGTATCAGCCCCAGCATTTT
TRBJ2-7	TRBV18	-	TRBD2	CASSPPLSSGRSYEQYF	TGTGCCAGCTCACCACCGTTGTCTAGCGGGCGCTCCTACGAGCAGTACTTC
TRBJ1-4	TRBV13	-	-	CASSRRFTQTDSLNEKLFF	TGTGCCAGCAGCCGGAGATTTACCCAAACGGACAGCCTTAATGAAAAACTGTTTTTT
TRBJ2-2	TRBV18	-	TRBD1	CASSPGQGGQETGELFF	TGTGCCAGCTCACCGGGACAGGGTGGACAGGAAACCGGGGAGCTGTTTTTT
TRBJ2-3	TRBV5-6	-	-	CASSLGGYNTQYF	TGTGCCAGCAGCTTGGGAGGGTACAATACGCAGTATTTT
TRBJ2-7	TRBV2	-	TRBD2	CASTDAGTSGRTEQYF	TGTGCCAGCACTGACGCCGGGACTAGCGGGAGAACGGAGCAGTACTTC
TRBJ1-6	TRBV27	-	-	CASRTEQLLLHF	TGTGCCAGTAGGACAGAGCAGTTGCTCCTCCACTTT
TRBJ2-7	TRBV10-3	-	-	CAICQGGASNEQYF	TGTGCCATCTGCCAGGGTGGGGCCTCGAACGAGCAGTACTTC
TRBJ1-1	TRBV30	-	-	CAWSESAFSAGPLNTEAFF	TGTGCCTGGAGCGAATCTGCATTCTCCGCAGGGCCCCTGAACACTGAAGCTTTCTTT
TRBJ2-2	TRBV7-2	-	-	CASSLRSTATGELFF	TGTGCCAGCAGCCTAAGGTCGACAGCCACCGGGGAGCTGTTTTTT
TRBJ1-2	TRBV4-1	-	TRBD1	CASSRETGLNGYTF	TGCGCCAGCAGCCGAGAGACAGGGTTGAATGGCTACACCTTC
TRBJ2-3	TRBV6-5	few	TRBD2	CASSYTSSGTTDTQYF	TGTGCCAGCAGTTACACCTCTAGCGGCACCACAGATACGCAGTATTTT
TRBJ2-7	TRBV19	-	-	CASSRSFSYEQYF	TGTGCCAGTAGTAGGAGTTTCTCCTACGAGCAGTACTTC
TRBJ2-1	TRBV18	-	-	CASSSLQGNEQFF	TGTGCCAGCTCTAGCCTACAGGGAAATGAGCAGTTCTTC
TRBJ2-1	TRBV7-2	-	TRBD2	CASSPGLATSEQFF	TGTGCCAGCAGCCCAGGACTAGCGACCTCTGAGCAGTTCTTC
TRBJ2-2	TRBV5-6	-	-	CASSLGPSNTGELFF	TGTGCCAGCAGCTTGGGGCCCTCGAACACCGGGGAGCTGTTTTTT
TRBJ2-6	TRBV7-6	-	-	CASSKNGISGANVLTF	TGTGCCAGCAGCAAGAACGGGATCTCTGGGGCCAACGTCCTGACTTTC
TRBJ2-7	TRBV4-1	-	-	CASSLALRQTYEQYF	TGCGCCAGCAGCCTCGCCCTTCGACAGACCTACGAGCAGTACTTC
TRBJ1-1	TRBV7-2	-	-	CASSLQAGWRNTEAFF	TGTGCCAGCAGCTTGCAAGCAGGGTGGCGTAACACTGAAGCTTTCTTT
TRBJ2-3	TRBV15	-	TRBD2	CATSSLAGGRTDTQYF	TGTGCCACCAGCAGTTTAGCGGGAGGACGCACAGATACGCAGTATTTT
TRBJ1-2	TRBV5-4	-	TRBD1	CASSSERDRNYGYTF	TGTGCCAGCAGCTCGGAACGGGACAGGAATTATGGCTACACCTTC
TRBJ2-7	TRBV28	-	TRBD2	CASSLFGRGAYEQYF	TGTGCCAGCAGTTTATTTGGGCGGGGGGCCTACGAGCAGTACTTC
TRBJ1-5	TRBV3-1/TRBV3-2	-	TRBD1	CASSQTGDTQPQHF	TGTGCCAGCAGCCAAACAGGGGATACGCAGCCCCAGCATTTT